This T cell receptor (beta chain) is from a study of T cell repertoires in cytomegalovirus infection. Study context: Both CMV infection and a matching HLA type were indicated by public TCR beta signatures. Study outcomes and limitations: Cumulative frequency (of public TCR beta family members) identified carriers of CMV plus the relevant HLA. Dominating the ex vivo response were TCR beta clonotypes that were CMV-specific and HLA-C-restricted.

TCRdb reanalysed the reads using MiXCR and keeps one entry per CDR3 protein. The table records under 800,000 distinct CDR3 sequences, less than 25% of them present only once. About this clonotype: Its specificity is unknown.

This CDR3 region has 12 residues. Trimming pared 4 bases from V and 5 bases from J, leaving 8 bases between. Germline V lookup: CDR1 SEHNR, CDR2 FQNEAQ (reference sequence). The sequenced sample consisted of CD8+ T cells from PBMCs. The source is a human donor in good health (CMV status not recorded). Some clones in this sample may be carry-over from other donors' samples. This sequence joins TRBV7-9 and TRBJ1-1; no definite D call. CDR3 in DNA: TGTGCCAGCAGCTCATATGGGACTGAAGCTTTCTTT. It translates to CASSSYGTEAFF.